This T cell receptor (beta chain) was profiled in a study of T cell responses to AZD1222 COVID-19 vaccine. Findings and caveats of the study: Vaccine-associated CD4 TCRs ranged over spike, dominating at 160-218 and 743-854. Spike-specific TCR depth and breadth grew after two AZD1222 doses. Baseline antibody screening turned up just a handful of seropositive AZD1222 recipients.

The assay was immunoSEQ multiplex PCR, and TCRdb's table has in-frame clones only and misses some. The table lists about 84,000 clones, around 85% of them singletons. With regard to this clone: The antigen is unknown.

Pooling covered second doses at about 4 or about 12 weeks. This sequence was found in an adult who received the AZD1222 COVID-19 vaccine. The material was peripheral blood, obtained 28 days after the second AZD1222 dose.

The CDR3 DNA is TGTGCCAGCAGCCCTGGACCGGGTGAAAAACTGTTTTTT. This translates into CASSPGPGEKLFF. V usage is TRBV28 and J usage is TRBJ1-4; D is undetermined. The CDR3 loop spans 13 amino acids. Trimming removed 6 bases from V and 7 bases from J, with 12 bases in between. Per the germline V gene, CDR1 is MDHEN and CDR2 is SYDVKM. Combining the CDR3 with reference TRBV28 and TRBJ1-4 gives the whole variable domain DVKVTQSSRYLVKRTGEKVFLECVQDMDHENMFWYRQDPGLGLRLIYFSYDVKMKEKGDIPEGYSVSREKKERFSLILESASTNQTSMYLCASSPGPGEKLFFGSGTQLSVL.